The clone carrying this TCR beta chain has a single count. Its antigen is undetermined. RNA was extracted with the RNeasy kit, and a quantity of about 0.5 to 1 ug was reverse transcribed using random hexamers. The TCR beta CDR3 was amplified by immunoSEQ multiplex PCR across 54 Vbeta, 13 Jbeta. Each CDR3 protein is one row after TCRdb ran MiXCR on the immunoSEQ multiplex PCR reads. The sample includes some 170,000 distinct CDR3 sequences, about 94% of them seen just once. Germline CDR1 and CDR2: MNHEY and SMNVEV (reference sequence). This CDR3 is built from 17 residues. V was clipped by 3 bases and J by 0 bases, with 14 bases between them. The data were taken from a study of CD8 T cells in Susac syndrome. Study-level findings and limits: The study conceded that its TCR sequencing and HLA analysis involved relatively few individuals.

The authors sequenced TCR beta from blood CD8+ and CD4+ T cells. Negative isolation was used for CD8+ and CD4+ T cells and FACS enrichment for TEMRA cells. The rearrangement joins TRBV27 to TRBJ1-4, with D possibly being TRBD1 (5 bases). The sequence derives from a human donor in good health. The sequencing input was CD4+ T cells from PBMCs. CDR3 coding DNA: TGTGCCAGCAGTTTTTCAGGGAACTTTGCAACTAATGAAAAACTGTTTTTT. This sequence encodes CASSFSGNFATNEKLFF.